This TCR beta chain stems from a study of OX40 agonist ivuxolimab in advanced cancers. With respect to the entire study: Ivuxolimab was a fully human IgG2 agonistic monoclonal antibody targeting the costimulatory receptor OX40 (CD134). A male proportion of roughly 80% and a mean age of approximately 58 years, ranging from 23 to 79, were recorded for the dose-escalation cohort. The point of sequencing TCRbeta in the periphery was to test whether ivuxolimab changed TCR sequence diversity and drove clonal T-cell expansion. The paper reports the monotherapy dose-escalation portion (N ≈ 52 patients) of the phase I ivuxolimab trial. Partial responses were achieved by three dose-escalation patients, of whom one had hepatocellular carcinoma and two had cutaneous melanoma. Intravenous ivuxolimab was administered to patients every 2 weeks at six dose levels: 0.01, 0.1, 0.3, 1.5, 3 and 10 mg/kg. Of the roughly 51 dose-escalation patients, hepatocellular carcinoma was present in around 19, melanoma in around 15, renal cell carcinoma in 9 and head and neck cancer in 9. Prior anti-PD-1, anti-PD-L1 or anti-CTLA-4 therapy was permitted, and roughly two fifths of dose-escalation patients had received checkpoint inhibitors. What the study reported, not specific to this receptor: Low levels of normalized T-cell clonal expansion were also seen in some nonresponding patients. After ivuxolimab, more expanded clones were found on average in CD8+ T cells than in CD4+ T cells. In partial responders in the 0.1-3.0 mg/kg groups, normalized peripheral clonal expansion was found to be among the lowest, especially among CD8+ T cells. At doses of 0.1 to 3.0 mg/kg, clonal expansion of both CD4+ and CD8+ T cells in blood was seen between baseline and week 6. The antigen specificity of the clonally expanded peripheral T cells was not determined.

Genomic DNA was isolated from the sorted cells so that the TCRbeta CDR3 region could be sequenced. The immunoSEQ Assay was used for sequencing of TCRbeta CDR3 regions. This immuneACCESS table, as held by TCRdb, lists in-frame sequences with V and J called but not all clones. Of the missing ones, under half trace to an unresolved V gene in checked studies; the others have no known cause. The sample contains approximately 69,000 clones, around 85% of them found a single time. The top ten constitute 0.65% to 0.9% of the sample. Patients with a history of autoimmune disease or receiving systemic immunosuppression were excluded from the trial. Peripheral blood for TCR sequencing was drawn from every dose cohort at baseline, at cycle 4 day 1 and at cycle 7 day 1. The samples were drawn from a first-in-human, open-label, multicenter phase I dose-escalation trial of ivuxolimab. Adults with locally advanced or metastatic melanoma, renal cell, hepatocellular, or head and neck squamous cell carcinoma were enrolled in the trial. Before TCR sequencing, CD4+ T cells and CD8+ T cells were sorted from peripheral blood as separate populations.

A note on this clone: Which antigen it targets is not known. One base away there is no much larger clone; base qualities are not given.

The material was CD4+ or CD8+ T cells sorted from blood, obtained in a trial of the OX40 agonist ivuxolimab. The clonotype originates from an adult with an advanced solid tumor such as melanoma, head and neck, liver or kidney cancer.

The CDR3 region reads CASSFSTLGGPGETQYF. The DNA sequence is as follows: TGTGCCAGCAGCTTTAGTACCCTGGGGGGGCCCGGAGAGACCCAGTACTTC. The chain is encoded by TRBV7-2 joined to TRBJ2-5, with TRBD2 as a weak D call on 7 bases. Taken from cysteine to phenylalanine, the CDR3 has 17 residues. Only the CDR3 part of the read is kept: 51 bases, read in frame from the first base. V and J lose 3 bases and 4 bases, and a span of 21 bases separates them. Sequences SGHTA (CDR1) and FQGNSA (CDR2) are obtained from the germline V gene. Extended through the reference TRBV7-2 and TRBJ2-5 proteins, this CDR3 yields the full variable domain: GAGVSQSPSNKVTEKGKDVELRCDPISGHTALYWYRQSLGQGLEFLIYFQGNSAPDKSGLPSDRFSAERTGGSVSTLTIQRTQQEDSAVYLCASSFSTLGGPGETQYFGPGTRLLVL.